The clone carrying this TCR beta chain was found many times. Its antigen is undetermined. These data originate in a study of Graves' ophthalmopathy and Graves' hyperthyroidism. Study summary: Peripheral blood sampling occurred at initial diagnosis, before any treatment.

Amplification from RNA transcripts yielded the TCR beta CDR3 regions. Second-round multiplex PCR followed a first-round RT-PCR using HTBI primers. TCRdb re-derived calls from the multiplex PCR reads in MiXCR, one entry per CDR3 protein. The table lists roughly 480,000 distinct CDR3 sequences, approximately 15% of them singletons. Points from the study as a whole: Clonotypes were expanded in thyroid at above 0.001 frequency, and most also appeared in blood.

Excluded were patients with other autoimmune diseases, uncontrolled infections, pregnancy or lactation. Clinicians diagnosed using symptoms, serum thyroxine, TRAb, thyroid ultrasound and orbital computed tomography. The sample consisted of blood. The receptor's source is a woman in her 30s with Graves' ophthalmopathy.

The DNA for the CDR3 is TGTGCCAGCAGTAACAGGATCCATCAGCCCCAGCATTTT. Translation: CASSNRIHQPQHF. The V gene is TRBV27, the J gene TRBJ1-5; possibly TRBD1 for D (5 bases). Germline V gene sequence: CDR1 MNHEY, CDR2 SMNVEV (reference sequence). Trimming pared 5 bases from V and 5 bases from J, leaving 10 bases between. The CDR3 length is 13 residues.